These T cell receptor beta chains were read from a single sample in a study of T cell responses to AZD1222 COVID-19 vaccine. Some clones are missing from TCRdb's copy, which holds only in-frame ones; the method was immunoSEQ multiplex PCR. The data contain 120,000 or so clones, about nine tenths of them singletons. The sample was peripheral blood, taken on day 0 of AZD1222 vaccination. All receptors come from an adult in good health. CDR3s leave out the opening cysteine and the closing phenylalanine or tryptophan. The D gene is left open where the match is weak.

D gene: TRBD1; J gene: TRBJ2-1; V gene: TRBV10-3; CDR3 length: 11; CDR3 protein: AIATGGYNEQF
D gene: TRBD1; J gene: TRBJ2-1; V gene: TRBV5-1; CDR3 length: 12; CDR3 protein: ASSFGQVYNEQF
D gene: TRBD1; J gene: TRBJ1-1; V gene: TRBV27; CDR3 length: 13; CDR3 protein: ASSSTGVVNTEAF
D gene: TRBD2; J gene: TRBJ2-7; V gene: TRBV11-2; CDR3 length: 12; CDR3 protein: ASSPTSGSYEQY
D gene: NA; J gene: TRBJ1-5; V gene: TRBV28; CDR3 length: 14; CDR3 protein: ASGAGGIYSNQPQH
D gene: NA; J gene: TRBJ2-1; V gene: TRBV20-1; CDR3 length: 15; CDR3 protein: SASQAGTGSSYNEQF
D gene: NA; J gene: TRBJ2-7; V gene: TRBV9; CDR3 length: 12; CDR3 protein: ASSVEVWSYEQY
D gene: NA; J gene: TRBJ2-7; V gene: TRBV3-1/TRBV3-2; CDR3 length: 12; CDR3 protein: ASSQGWELSEQY
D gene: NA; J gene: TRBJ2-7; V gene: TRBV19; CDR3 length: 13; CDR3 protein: ASSRTAGSQGEQY
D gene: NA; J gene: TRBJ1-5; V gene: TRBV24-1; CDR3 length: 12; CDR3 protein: ATSDREFNQPQH
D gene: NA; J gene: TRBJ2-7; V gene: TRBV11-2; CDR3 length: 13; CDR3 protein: ASSLDAGSSYEQY
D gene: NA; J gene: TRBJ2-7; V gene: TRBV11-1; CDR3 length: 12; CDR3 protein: ASSLRSGAYEQY
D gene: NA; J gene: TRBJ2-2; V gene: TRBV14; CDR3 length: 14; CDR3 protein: ASSPSQRLNTGELF
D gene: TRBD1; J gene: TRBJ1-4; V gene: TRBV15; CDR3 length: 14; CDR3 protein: ATSRGSTGVGEKLF
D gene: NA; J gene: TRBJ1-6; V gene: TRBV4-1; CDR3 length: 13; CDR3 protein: ASLPDTSYNSPLH
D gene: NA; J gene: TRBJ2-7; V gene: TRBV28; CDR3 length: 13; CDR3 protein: ASSTAGEGAYEQY